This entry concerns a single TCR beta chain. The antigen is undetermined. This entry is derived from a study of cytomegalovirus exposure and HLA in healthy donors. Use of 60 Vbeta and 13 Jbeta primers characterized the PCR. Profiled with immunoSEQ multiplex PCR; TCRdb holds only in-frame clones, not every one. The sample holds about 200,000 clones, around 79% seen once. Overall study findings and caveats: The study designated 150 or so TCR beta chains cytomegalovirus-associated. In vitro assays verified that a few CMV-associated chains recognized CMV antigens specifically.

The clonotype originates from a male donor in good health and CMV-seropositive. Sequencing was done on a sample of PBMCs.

The DNA for the CDR3 is TGTGCCAGCTCACCGAGTCCGGGACAGGGCTTCGAAAAACTGTTTTTT. As protein: CASSPSPGQGFEKLFF. This sequence joins TRBV18 and TRBJ1-4; 9 positions agree with TRBD1. The CDR3 loop spans 16 amino acids. After removal of 3 bases from V and 8 bases from J, the junction contained 10 bases not matched to a gene. Germline V gene data show CDR1 as KGHSH and CDR2 as LQKENI.